The entry below describes one TCR beta chain. Assay used: immunoSEQ multiplex PCR; TCRdb lists only in-frame clones, some missing. The profile shows 45,000 to 60,000 clones, roughly 80% of them singletons. The data were obtained in a study of control samples from healthy donors and cancer patients. The germline gives CDR1 SQVTM, CDR2 ANQGSEA. V was shortened by 6 bases and J by 0 bases, with 15 bases between the two germline ends. The CDR3 consists of 14 residues. The chain employs TRBV29-1 and TRBJ2-7, with D tentatively TRBD1 (6 bases). The TCR was taken from a man aged 65-85 years in good health. The sequenced sample consisted of blood. CDR3: CSVVTRGSSYEQYF. The CDR3, as DNA: TGCAGCGTCGTGACCAGGGGCAGCTCCTACGAGCAGTACTTC.